The TCR beta chain under discussion was sequenced for a study of regulatory T cells in long-lasting Graves disease. Germline V gene sequence: CDR1 SGDLS, CDR2 YYNGEE. This CDR3 is 18 amino acids long. The V gene end was trimmed by 0 bases and the J gene end by 1 base; junction bases not matched to a gene: 6. Time point of the sample: newly diagnosed GD, antithyroid drugs for less than 3 months. After RNA was extracted from PBMCs, the TCR library was made from it. Those enrolled as patients came out of an endocrinology department in Xi'an, China. Notes on the study in general: Favored gene segments in persistent disease were TRBV28, TRBJ1-2 and TRBJ2-5.

CDR3 regions were amplified by Arm-PCR using iRepertoire HTBI primers to build TCR beta libraries. Each CDR3 protein is one row after TCRdb ran MiXCR on the multiplex PCR reads. The table shows 400,000 to 500,000 distinct CDR3 sequences, with roughly 15% occurring only once. Ten or more counts support this clonotype. Antigen specificity is unknown. This same sample was also taken into another study, of T cells in Graves' hyperthyroidism and ophthalmopathy. That publication notes: The study based diagnoses on clinical symptoms, serum thyroxine and TRAb, thyroid ultrasound and orbital computed tomography. The majority of expanded thyroid clonotypes above 0.001 also appeared in blood.

The specimen comprised peripheral blood mononuclear cells (PBMCs), sampled at new diagnosis, from a patient treated with antithyroid drugs. This sequence joins TRBV9 and TRBJ2-5, with 13 bases fitting TRBD2. The TCR comes from a woman aged 18-29 years with Graves disease. The CDR3 is CASSVGTSGSWGQETQYF. In DNA form, the CDR3 reads TGTGCCAGCAGCGTAGGGACTAGCGGGAGTTGGGGCCAAGAGACCCAGTACTTC.